The subject of this entry is one TCR beta chain. This sample was taken from a study of blood T cells in healthy people across ages. Then a second PCR, running roughly 7 to 11 cycles, was carried out with a sample-barcoded 5' primer and a J-beta primer mix. TCRdb re-called the 5' RACE reads through MiXCR, storing one row per CDR3 protein. Of 1,500,000 or so distinct CDR3 sequences detected, approximately 39% appear once; the ten largest clones hold around 4%. This CDR3 contains 13 residues. CDR1 and CDR2 (germline): SEHNR, FQNEAQ (reference sequence). Unmatched junction bases numbered 7, after V lost 7 bases and J lost 4 bases.

This clonotype was obtained from a woman younger than 30 in good health. The specimen was blood. The chain links TRBV7-9 to TRBJ2-7; 7 bases agree with TRBD1. The CDR3 sequence is CASTRQGNYEQYF. The CDR3 nucleotides read TGTGCCAGCACCAGACAGGGCAATTACGAGCAGTACTTC.